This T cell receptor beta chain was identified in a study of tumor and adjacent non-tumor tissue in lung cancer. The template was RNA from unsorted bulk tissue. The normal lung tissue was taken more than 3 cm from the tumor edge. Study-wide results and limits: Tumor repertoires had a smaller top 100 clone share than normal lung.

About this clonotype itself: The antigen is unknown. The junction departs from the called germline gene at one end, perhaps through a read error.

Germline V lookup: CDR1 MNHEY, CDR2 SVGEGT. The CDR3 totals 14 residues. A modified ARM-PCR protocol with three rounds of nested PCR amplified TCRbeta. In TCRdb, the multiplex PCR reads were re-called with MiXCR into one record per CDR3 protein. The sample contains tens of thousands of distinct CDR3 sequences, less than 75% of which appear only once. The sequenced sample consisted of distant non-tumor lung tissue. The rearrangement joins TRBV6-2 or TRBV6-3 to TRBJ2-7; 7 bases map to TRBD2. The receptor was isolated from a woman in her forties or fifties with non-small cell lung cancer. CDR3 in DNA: TGTGCCAGCAGTCCTGCCGGCGGGAGTTGCGAGCAGGACTTC. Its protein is CASSPAGGSCEQDF.